The next 26 T cell receptor beta chains were all read from a single sample in a study of T cell repertoires in cytomegalovirus infection (dated by TCRdb to between 2019 and 2020). Sequencing was performed on an Illumina HiSeq 1500. The public reads were reprocessed in TCRdb via fastp at Q25 and MiXCR, keeping in-frame beta chains. Each CDR3 protein appears once, grouped with its most common genes and DNA. The table for this sample lists roughly 320,000 distinct CDR3 sequences; 8% to 10% of them were counted only once. The ten top clones hold about 4.5% of the sample. What was sequenced was PBMCs. The source of these receptors is a human donor in good health (CMV status not recorded). Some clones in this sample may be carry-over from other donors' samples.

This clonotype appeared many times. The chain employs TRBV7-2 and TRBJ2-1; D tentatively fits TRBD1 or TRBD2 (5 bases each). Germline loops: CDR1 SGHTA, CDR2 FQGNSA. The CDR3 is made up of 15 amino acids. V shed 3 bases and J shed 9 bases, with 18 bases lying between them. The CDR3 sequence: CASSFSREYGAEQFF. The CDR3 DNA reads as TGTGCCAGCAGCTTTAGTAGGGAGTATGGGGCTGAGCAGTTCTTC.

This clonotype was observed a handful of times. The chain uses TRBV7-3 and TRBJ2-1; 14 bases fit TRBD2. There are 18 residues in the CDR3. Per germline, CDR1 SGHTA and CDR2 FQGTGA. Trimming cost V 5 bases and J 4 bases; bases outside gene matches: 10. CDR3 sequence reads: CASSPKTSGRAFYNEQFF. As DNA, the CDR3 is TGTGCCAGCAGCCCAAAGACTAGCGGGAGGGCCTTTTACAATGAGCAGTTCTTC.

This clonotype was picked up a small number of times. V gene TRBV19 combines with J gene TRBJ1-1; D is undetermined. The germline V gene has CDR1 LNHDA and CDR2 SQIVND (reference sequence). The CDR3 runs to 11 residues. V dropped 8 bases and J dropped 5 bases, with 9 bases sitting between them. DNA for the CDR3: TGTGCCAGTGTTGATCGAACTGAAGCTTTCTTT. Residues: CASVDRTEAFF.

This clonotype was recorded a few times. The chain couples TRBV25-1 to TRBJ2-7, with a weak D call TRBD2 (8 bases). Looked up from germline, CDR1 is MGHDK and CDR2 is SYGVNS. The CDR3 consists of 14 residues. Trimming pared 8 bases from V and 6 bases from J, leaving 20 bases between. The CDR3 DNA reads TGTGCCAGCCGCCGGGAGGGGGCGGGTCCCGAGCAGTACTTC. This encodes CASRREGAGPEQYF.

This clonotype was counted ten times or more. This chain connects TRBV7-2 to TRBJ2-5; 8 bases are a match to TRBD2. The CDR3 is made up of 12 amino acids. With 3 bases clipped from V and 10 bases from J, the junction kept 4 bases outside the gene matches. The germline CDR1 and CDR2 sequences are SGHTA and FQGNSA. CDR3 coding DNA: TGTGCCAGCAGCTTCCTCCGGGAGGGCCAGTACTTC. Its translation is CASSFLREGQYF.

This clonotype was seen a few times. The chain employs TRBV4-3 and TRBJ2-3; no clear D gene. The CDR3 contains 13 residues. CDR1 LGHNA and CDR2 YSLEER come from the germline V gene. Deletions cut 2 bases from V and 2 bases from J, with 5 bases between. DNA for the CDR3: TGCGCCAGCAGCCAAACCACCACAGATACGCAGTATTTT. Residues: CASSQTTTDTQYF.

This sequence joins TRBV12-3 or TRBV12-4 and TRBJ1-5; D is possibly TRBD1 (6 bases). Trimming stripped 4 bases from V and 12 bases from J, with 16 bases between. The CDR3 totals 13 residues. CDR3 sequence: CASSSGAVVDQHF. The CDR3 DNA sequence: TGTGCCAGCAGTTCGGGGGCAGTCGTGGACCAGCATTTT.

This clonotype was seen only a few times. The chain employs TRBV11-2 and TRBJ2-1; D gene uncertain. Deletions cut 1 base from V and 7 bases from J, with 8 bases between. Germline CDR1 reads SGHAT; CDR2 reads FQNNGV. The CDR3 runs to 13 residues. CDR3 loop: CASSLVLDNEQFF. The DNA of the CDR3 is TGTGCCAGCAGCTTAGTTCTAGATAATGAGCAGTTCTTC.

This clonotype was seen ten or more times. The rearrangement joins TRBV5-6 to TRBJ2-3; D possibly corresponds to TRBD1 (5 bases). V lost 4 bases, J lost 3 bases, and 9 bases lay in between. The CDR3 covers 13 residues. In germline, CDR1 is SGHDT, CDR2 YYEEEE. CDR3 in DNA: TGTGCCAGCAGCGTCCGGACAACAGATACGCAGTATTTT. This encodes CASSVRTTDTQYF.

This clonotype appeared many times. The CDR3 protein is CASSPRTGANTGELFF. CDR3 nucleotide sequence: TGTGCCAGCAGCCCCAGGACAGGGGCTAACACCGGGGAGCTGTTTTTT. The chain recombines TRBV3-1 with TRBJ2-2, with 9 bases lining up with TRBD1. The CDR3 extends over 16 amino acids. V lost 4 bases and J lost 2; bases outside the gene matches: 5. Germline V gene data show CDR1 as LGHDT and CDR2 as YNNKEL (reference sequence).

This clonotype was detected ten times or more. The V and J genes are TRBV6-2 or TRBV6-3 and TRBJ2-1; TRBD2 agrees at 12 bases. Germline V gene lookup returns CDR1 MNHEY and CDR2 SVGEGT. This CDR3 has 15 residues. After removal of 6 bases from V and 10 bases from J, the junction contained 10 bases not matched to a gene. This CDR3 reads CASRRGLAGQREQFF. In DNA form, the CDR3 reads TGTGCCAGCAGGCGGGGACTAGCGGGTCAGAGAGAGCAGTTCTTC.

The chain couples TRBV28 to TRBJ1-5; D unresolved. The CDR3 has 15 amino acids. Germline V gene sequence: CDR1 MDHEN, CDR2 SYDVKM. With 1 base removed from V and 4 bases from J, the gap between germline ends came to 11 bases. CDR3 in DNA: TGTGCCAGCAGTTTATCGGGCGCCCGGAATCAGCCCCAGCATTTT. The encoded protein is CASSLSGARNQPQHF.

This clonotype was seen a few times. V usage is TRBV7-2 and J usage is TRBJ2-7; no clear D. Per germline, CDR1 SGHTA and CDR2 FQGNSA. The CDR3 totals 12 residues. Trimming left V 5 bases short and J 4 bases short, with 9 bases between. CDR3 region: CASSQTLYEQYF. CDR3 nucleotides: TGTGCCAGCAGCCAGACTTTATACGAGCAGTACTTC.

This clonotype was seen ten or more times. The chain carries TRBV3-1 and TRBJ2-6; D unresolved. V was pared by 0 bases and J by 0 bases, with 6 bases between. The germline V gene has CDR1 LGHDT and CDR2 YNNKEL (reference sequence). CDR3 length: 16 residues. This CDR3 is CASSQDSSSGANVLTF. DNA of the CDR3: TGTGCCAGCAGCCAAGACAGCAGCTCTGGGGCCAACGTCCTGACTTTC.

Many counts were recorded for this clonotype. The chain joins TRBV28 to TRBJ2-1, with unresolved D. Between the trimmed V and J ends, which lost 5 bases and 14 bases, there was a span of 13 bases. Germline CDR1 and CDR2: MDHEN and SYDVKM. This CDR3 region has 11 residues. The CDR3, as DNA: TGTGCCAGCAGTAAACGAAGGCACGAGTTCTTC. Amino acid sequence: CASSKRRHEFF.

There are a few counts of this clonotype. The chain carries TRBV6-6 and TRBJ2-7; 8 nucleotides align to TRBD1. Germline V CDR1 and CDR2: MNHNY, SVGAGI (reference sequence). The CDR3 is 14 residues long. Trimming at V came to 3 bases and at J to 7 bases, leaving 8 bases not matched to a gene. CDR3 coding DNA: TGTGCCAGCAGTTATCACCAGGGGGCAGGGGAGCAGTACTTC. This sequence encodes CASSYHQGAGEQYF.

At least ten counts were recorded for this clonotype. The V call is TRBV7-2, the J call TRBJ2-3; D is unresolved. This CDR3 is 12 amino acids long. Germline V CDR1 and CDR2: SGHTA, FQGNSA. V dropped 4 bases and J dropped 10 bases, with 12 bases sitting between them. CDR3 nucleotides: TGTGCCAGCAGCTACTGGACGGGCGCGCAGTATTTT. It is translated as CASSYWTGAQYF.

This clonotype has ten or more counts. The chain carries TRBV11-2 and TRBJ1-2; tentatively, D is TRBD1 (5 bases). CDR3 length equals 14 residues. Per the germline V gene, CDR1 is SGHAT and CDR2 is FQNNGV. V dropped 5 bases and J dropped 3 bases, with 13 bases sitting between them. The CDR3 bases are TGTGCCAGCAGCCCCAGTGGAGGGGACTATGGCTACACCTTC. Protein: CASSPSGGDYGYTF.

This clonotype was observed a few times. The rearrangement joins TRBV12-3 or TRBV12-4 to TRBJ1-4, with 7 bases fitting TRBD1. Trimming took 6 bases from V and 5 from J; bases not matched to a gene: 9. There are 15 residues in the CDR3. CDR3 residues: CASRADRAKNEKLFF. CDR3 DNA: TGTGCCAGCAGAGCCGACAGGGCGAAGAATGAAAAACTGTTTTTT.

This clonotype was counted between two and nine times. Written as DNA, the CDR3 is TGCAGTGCTGTAACAGGTGCTAGCGGGGGGGGCTTGAATGAGCAGTTCTTC. Its translation: CSAVTGASGGGLNEQFF. The genes are TRBV20-1 and TRBJ2-1; the match to TRBD2 covers 12 bases. V shed 5 bases and J 7 bases; nucleotides not matched to a gene: 15. In germline, CDR1 is DFQATT, CDR2 SNEGSKA (reference sequence). This CDR3 has 17 amino acids.

This clonotype came up a few times. This chain uses TRBV7-3 with TRBJ2-2; D is undetermined. This CDR3 contains 13 residues. Trimming took off 1 base at V and 4 bases at J, with 4 bases between the two ends. Per the germline V gene, CDR1 is SGHTA and CDR2 is FQGTGA. CDR3 protein: CASSLRPTGELFF. DNA of the CDR3: TGTGCCAGCAGCTTAAGACCCACCGGGGAGCTGTTTTTT.

The chain links TRBV9 to TRBJ2-5, with D tentatively TRBD1 or TRBD2 (6 bases each). The length of the CDR3 is 16 residues. CDR1 and CDR2 from the germline V gene are SGDLS and YYNGEE. Between the trimmed V and J ends, which lost 0 bases and 5 bases, there was a span of 17 bases. In DNA, the CDR3 is TGTGCCAGCAGCGTAGAGGGGGGCCGGACGTCTGAGACCCAGTACTTC. This translates into CASSVEGGRTSETQYF.

In its sample, this clonotype was seen many times. The chain links TRBV6-1 to TRBJ2-7; the match to TRBD1 covers 10 bases. Trimming at V came to 4 bases and at J to 2 bases, leaving 5 bases not matched to a gene. The CDR3 has 15 amino acids. Germline lookup yields CDR1 MNHNS and CDR2 SASEGT. The CDR3 DNA reads TGTGCCAGCAGTGCTGCGACAGGGGGCCCCTACGAGCAGTACTTC. Protein sequence: CASSAATGGPYEQYF.

In this sample, this clonotype turned up many times. The chain has TRBV6-2 or TRBV6-3 and TRBJ2-1; 10 bases are shared with TRBD2. The CDR3 sequence is 16 residues long. The germline gives CDR1 MNHEY, CDR2 SVGEGT. After removal of 2 bases from V and 5 bases from J, the junction contained 6 bases not matched to a gene. The CDR3: CASSYPGLAENNEQFF. CDR3 coding DNA: TGTGCCAGCAGTTACCCTGGACTAGCGGAGAACAATGAGCAGTTCTTC.

At least ten counts were recorded for this clonotype. The chain combines TRBV28 with TRBJ2-7; tentatively, D is TRBD2 (7 bases). Trimming removed 2 bases from V and 3 bases from J, with 17 bases in between. CDR1 is MDHEN, CDR2 SYDVKM, per germline. The CDR3 has 16 amino acids. DNA for the CDR3: TGTGCCAGCAGTTTACCGGGGAGGGGGTTAGGCTACGAGCAGTACTTC. Translating gives CASSLPGRGLGYEQYF.

This clonotype was seen ten or more times. V is TRBV7-2 and J is TRBJ2-7, with D perhaps matching TRBD1 (6 bases). Germline assignment: CDR1 SGHTA and CDR2 FQGNSA. The CDR3 totals 14 residues. V lost 4 bases and J 0 bases, leaving 10 bases between the germline ends. Here the CDR3 reads CASSSRDNSYEQYF. In DNA, the CDR3 is TGTGCCAGCAGCTCCCGGGACAACTCCTACGAGCAGTACTTC.